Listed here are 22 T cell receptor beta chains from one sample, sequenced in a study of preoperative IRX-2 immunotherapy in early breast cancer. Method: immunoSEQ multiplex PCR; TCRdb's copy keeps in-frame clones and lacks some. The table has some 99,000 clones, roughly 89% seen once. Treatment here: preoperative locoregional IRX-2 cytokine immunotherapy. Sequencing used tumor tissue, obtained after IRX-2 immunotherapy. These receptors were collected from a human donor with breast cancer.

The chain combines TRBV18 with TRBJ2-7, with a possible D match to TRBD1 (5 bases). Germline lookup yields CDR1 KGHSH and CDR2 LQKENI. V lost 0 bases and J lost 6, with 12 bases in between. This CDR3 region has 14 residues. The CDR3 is CASSPPVGASEQYF. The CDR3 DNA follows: TGTGCCAGCTCACCACCTGTAGGGGCTAGCGAGCAGTACTTC.

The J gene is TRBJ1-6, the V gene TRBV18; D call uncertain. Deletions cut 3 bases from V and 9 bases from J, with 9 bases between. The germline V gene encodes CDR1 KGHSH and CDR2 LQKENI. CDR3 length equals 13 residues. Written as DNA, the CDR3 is TGTGCCAGCTCACCGGGTGATGGTTCACCCCTCCACTTT. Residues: CASSPGDGSPLHF.

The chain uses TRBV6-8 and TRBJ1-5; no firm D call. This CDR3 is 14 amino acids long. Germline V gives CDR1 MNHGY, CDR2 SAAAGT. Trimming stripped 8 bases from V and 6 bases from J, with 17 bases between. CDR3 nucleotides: TGTGCCAGCTCGTCGTTAGGGCCCACTCAGCCCCAGCATTTT. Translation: CASSSLGPTQPQHF.

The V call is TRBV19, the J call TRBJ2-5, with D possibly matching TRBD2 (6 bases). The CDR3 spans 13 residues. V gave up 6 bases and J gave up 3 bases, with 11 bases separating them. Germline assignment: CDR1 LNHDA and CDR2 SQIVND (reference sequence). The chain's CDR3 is CASRGGSEETQYF. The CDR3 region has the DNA TGTGCCAGTAGGGGGGGATCCGAAGAGACCCAGTACTTC.

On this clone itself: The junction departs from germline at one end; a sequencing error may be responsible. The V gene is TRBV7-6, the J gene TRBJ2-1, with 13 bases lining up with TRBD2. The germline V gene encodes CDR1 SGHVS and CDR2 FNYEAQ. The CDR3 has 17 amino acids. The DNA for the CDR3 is TGTGCTAGCAGCCCGGGGACTAGCGGGACGCCCTACAATGAGCAGTTCTTC. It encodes CASSPGTSGTPYNEQFF.

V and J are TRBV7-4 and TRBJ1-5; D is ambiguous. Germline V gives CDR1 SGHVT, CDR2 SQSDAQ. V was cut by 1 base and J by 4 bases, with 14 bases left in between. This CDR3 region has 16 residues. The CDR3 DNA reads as TGTGCCAGCAGCTTAGGTTTCGGGAGAGCGAATCAGCCCCAGCATTTT. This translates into CASSLGFGRANQPQHF.

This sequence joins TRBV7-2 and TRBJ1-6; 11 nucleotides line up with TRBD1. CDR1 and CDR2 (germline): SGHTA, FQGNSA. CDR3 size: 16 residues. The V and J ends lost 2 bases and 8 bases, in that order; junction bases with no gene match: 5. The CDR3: CASSLFSGQGDSPLHF. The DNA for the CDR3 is TGTGCCAGCAGCTTATTTTCGGGACAGGGGGATTCACCCCTCCACTTT.

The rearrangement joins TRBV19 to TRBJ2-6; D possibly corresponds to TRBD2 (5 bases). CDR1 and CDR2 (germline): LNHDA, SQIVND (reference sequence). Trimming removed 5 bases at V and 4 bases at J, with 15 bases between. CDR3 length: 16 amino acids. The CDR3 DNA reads TGTGCCAGTAGTGATTCCGGGAAGCGAGGGGCCAACGTCCTGACTTTC. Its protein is CASSDSGKRGANVLTF.

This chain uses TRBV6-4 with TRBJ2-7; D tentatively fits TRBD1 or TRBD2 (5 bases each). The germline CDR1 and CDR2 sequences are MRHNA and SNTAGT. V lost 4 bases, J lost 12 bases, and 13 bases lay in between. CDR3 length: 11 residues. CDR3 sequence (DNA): TGTGCCAGCAGTGGTTGGCAGGGACCGTACTTC. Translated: CASSGWQGPYF.

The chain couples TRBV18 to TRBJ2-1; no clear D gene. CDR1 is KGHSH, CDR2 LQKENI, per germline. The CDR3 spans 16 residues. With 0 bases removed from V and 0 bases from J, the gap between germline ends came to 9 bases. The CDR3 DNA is TGTGCCAGCTCACCACCCGGCCTGAGCTCCTACAATGAGCAGTTCTTC. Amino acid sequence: CASSPPGLSSYNEQFF.

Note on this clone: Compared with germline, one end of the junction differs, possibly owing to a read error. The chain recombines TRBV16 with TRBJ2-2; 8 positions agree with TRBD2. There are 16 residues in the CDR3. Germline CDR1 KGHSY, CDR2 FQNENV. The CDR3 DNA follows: TGTGTCAGCAGCCAGGACGGGAGGGCCAGGACCGGGGAGCTGTTTTTT. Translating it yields CVSSQDGRARTGELFF.

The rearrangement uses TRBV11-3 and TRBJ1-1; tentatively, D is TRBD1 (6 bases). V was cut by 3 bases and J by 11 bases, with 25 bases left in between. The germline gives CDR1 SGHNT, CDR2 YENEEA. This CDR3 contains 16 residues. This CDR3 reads CASSLASRRGGHAAFF. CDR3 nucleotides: TGTGCCAGCAGCTTGGCTTCTCGGAGGGGGGGTCACGCGGCTTTCTTT.

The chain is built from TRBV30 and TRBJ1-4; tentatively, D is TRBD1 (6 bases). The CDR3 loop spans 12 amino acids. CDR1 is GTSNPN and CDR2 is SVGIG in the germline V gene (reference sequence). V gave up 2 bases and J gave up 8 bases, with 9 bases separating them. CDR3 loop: CAWSRDNEKLFF. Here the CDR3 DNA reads TGTGCCTGGAGTAGGGACAACGAAAAACTGTTTTTT.

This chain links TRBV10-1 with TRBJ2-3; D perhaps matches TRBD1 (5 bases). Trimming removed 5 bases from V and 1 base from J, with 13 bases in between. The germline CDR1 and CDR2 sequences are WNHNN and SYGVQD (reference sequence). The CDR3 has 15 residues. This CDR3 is CASSHTGVGTDTQYF. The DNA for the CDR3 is TGCGCCAGCAGTCACACAGGAGTTGGCACAGATACGCAGTATTTT.

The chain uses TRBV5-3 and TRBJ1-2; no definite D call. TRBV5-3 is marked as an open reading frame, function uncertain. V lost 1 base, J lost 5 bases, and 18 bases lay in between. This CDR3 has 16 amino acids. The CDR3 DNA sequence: TGTGCCAGAAGCTTGAATCCCCGGGAATCTCTATATGGCTACACCTTC. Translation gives CARSLNPRESLYGYTF.

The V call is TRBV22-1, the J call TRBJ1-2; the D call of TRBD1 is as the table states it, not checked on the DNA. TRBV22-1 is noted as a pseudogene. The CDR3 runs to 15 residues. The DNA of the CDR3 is TGTGCCAGCAGTTTCGCGGGACAGCGTAACTATGGCTACACCTTC. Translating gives CASSFAGQRNYGYTF.

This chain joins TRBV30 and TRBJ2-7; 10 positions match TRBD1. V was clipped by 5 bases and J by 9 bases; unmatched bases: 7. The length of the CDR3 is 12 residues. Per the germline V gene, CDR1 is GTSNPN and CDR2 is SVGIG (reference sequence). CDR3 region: CAWDRGPGGQYF. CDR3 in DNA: TGTGCCTGGGACAGGGGGCCGGGGGGGCAGTACTTC.

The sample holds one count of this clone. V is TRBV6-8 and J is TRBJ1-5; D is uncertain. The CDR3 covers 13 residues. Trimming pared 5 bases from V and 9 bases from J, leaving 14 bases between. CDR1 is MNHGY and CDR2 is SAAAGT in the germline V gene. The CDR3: CASSDTGFGPQHF. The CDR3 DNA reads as TGTGCCAGCAGTGACACGGGGTTCGGGCCCCAGCATTTT.

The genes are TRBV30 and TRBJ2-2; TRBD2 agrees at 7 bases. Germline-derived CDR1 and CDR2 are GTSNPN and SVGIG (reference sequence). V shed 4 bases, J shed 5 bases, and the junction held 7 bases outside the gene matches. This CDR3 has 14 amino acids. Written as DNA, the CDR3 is TGTGCCTGGAATGTGGCGGGAGCTACCGGGGAGCTGTTTTTT. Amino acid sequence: CAWNVAGATGELFF.

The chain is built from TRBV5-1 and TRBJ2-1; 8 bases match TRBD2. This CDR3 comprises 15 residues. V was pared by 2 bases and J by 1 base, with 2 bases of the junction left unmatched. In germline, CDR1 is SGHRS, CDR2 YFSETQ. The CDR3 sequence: CASSLPSGSYNEQFF. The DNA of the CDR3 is TGCGCCAGCAGCTTACCTAGCGGGTCCTACAATGAGCAGTTCTTC.

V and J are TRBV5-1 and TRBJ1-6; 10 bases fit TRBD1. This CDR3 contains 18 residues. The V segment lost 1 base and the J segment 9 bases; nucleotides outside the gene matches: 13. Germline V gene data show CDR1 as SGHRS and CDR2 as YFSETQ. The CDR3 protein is CASSLSLSTGGFGSPLHF. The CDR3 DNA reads TGCGCCAGCAGCTTGTCCCTCTCGACAGGGGGCTTTGGTTCACCCCTCCACTTT.

The CDR3 loop reads CASRGYGRPTQYF. As DNA, the CDR3 is TGTGCCAGCAGGGGGTACGGACGCCCGACCCAGTACTTC. V is TRBV22-1 and J is TRBJ2-5; whether TRBD1, the table's D call, matches the DNA was not checked. TRBV22-1 is marked as a pseudogene. This CDR3 comprises 13 residues.